This T cell receptor beta chain is from a study of vaccination effects on CD4 cells after COVID-19. Remarks on this clone: No antigen is known for it.

Clones were sequenced by immunoSEQ multiplex PCR, and TCRdb holds only the in-frame ones, with some missing. In the table there are about 20,000 clones, around three quarters of which are singletons. After expansion with viral peptide pools in the ViraFEST assay, antigen-specific CD4+ T cells were sequenced. Isolation of CD4+ T cells took place after less than 12 days of culture. Negative nucleocapsid antibody tests before and after vaccination confirmed no previous SARS-CoV-2 infection. The CDR3 length is 16 residues. V shed 5 bases and J 2 bases; nucleotides not matched to a gene: 6. The V gene's germline CDR1 is LGHDT and CDR2 YNNKEL (reference sequence). Study conclusions and caveats: Common cold coronavirus cross-reactivity was shown by only 1 of 255 vaccine-induced clones in healthy vaccinees. Infection-derived and vaccine-derived clones contracted markedly late after vaccination.

Source: CD4+ T cells from PBMCs cultured with HCoV-229E spike peptides, taken before COVID-19 vaccination. The rearrangement joins TRBV3-1 (or the pseudogene TRBV3-2) to TRBJ2-1; TRBD2 agrees at 10 bases. The source of this sequence is a human donor who received a COVID-19 vaccine. CDR3 region: CASSSKAGGPYNEQFF. The CDR3 DNA is TGTGCCAGCAGCTCGAAAGCGGGAGGGCCCTACAATGAGCAGTTCTTC.